This T cell receptor (beta chain) was identified during a study of regulatory T cells in long-lasting Graves disease (dated by TCRdb to about 2021). Regarding the research as a whole: To count as having persistent Graves' disease, a patient had to have received antithyroid drug treatment for over 5 years with TSH receptor autoantibodies remaining persistently positive. This study used TCR sequencing and RNA sequencing of peripheral blood to compare persistent Graves' disease patients against newly diagnosed Graves' disease patients. The study was conducted in China and was registered as a clinical trial. A total of roughly 33 samples underwent TCR sequencing: 13 from persistent and approximately 20 from newly diagnosed Graves' disease patients. On average, persistent Graves' disease patients in the clinical cohort had been on antithyroid drugs for about 9.3 years. Paper-wide results and their limitations: Lower TCR Shannon entropy and fewer highly expanded clones were observed in persistent Graves' disease patients than in newly diagnosed patients, which suggested clonal expansion. The authors acknowledged the small sample size as a limitation that may reduce accuracy. Persistent patients shared more public clonotypes among themselves (over 2,500) than newly diagnosed patients did (approximately 970). Sequencing and analysis were limited to the TCR beta chain. Preferential use of TRBV28, TRBJ1-2 and TRBJ2-5 was observed in persistent disease, whereas TRBV20-1 and TRBJ2-1 were favored in newly diagnosed disease. Only peripheral blood was studied, because thyroid tissue, the primary lesion, was inaccessible.

As regards this clonotype: Which antigen it targets is not known. Within one base of it there is no much larger clone, and no base qualities were kept.

The time point label on this specimen signifies: persistent/refractory GD, antithyroid drugs over 5 years with positive TRAb. For both TCR sequencing and RNA sequencing, RNA was extracted from PBMCs in TRIzol. Graves' disease was diagnosed according to American Thyroid Association guidelines. Recruitment of patients was carried out at an endocrinology department in Xi'an, China. Each patient gave about 10 milliliters of peripheral blood, collected in an EDTA anticoagulant tube. Ficoll Paque Plus density gradient separation was used to isolate PBMCs, and no additional T cell sorting was done. An Agilent 2100 Bioanalyzer and agarose gel were used to assess RNA quality, and a NanoDrop 2000 was used to measure RNA concentration. The CDR3 holds 14 amino acids from the cysteine to the phenylalanine. Only CDR3 DNA remains: 42 bases, in frame from the first base. Trimming accounts for 6 bases at V and 3 bases at J, while the number of junction bases matched to no gene is 3. The germline V gene specifies MNHNS as CDR1 and SASEGT as CDR2.

The receptor library was made with multiplex PCR. The sample was run on an Illumina HiSeq 4000. To build TCR beta libraries, CDR3 regions were amplified by Arm-PCR using iRepertoire HTBI primers. Gel purification was performed on PCR products prior to sequencing. As for the authors' bioinformatics: Gene usage analysis of CDR3 amino acid clonotypes used the 55 to 80 TRBV and 14 TRBJ segments found across samples. COPE and FqMerger were used to merge the filtered high-quality paired reads into contigs. Contigs were aligned with BLAST to IMGT TRBV, TRBD and TRBJ reference genes, and CDR3 was defined per IMGT. Any clonotype with a frequency above 0.1% was classified as a highly expanded clone. Shannon entropy was used to measure repertoire diversity, and the Gini coefficient was used to measure V-J evenness. A clonotype was considered public if more than one individual shared it. TCRdb reworked the public reads: Q25 trimming with fastp, MiXCR clone assembly, productive beta chains retained. Every entry covers one CDR3 protein and lists the most common genes and DNA from its rows. The V and J calls reflect TCRdb's pipeline rather than the authors' work. This sample is represented by 350,000 to 500,000 distinct CDR3 sequences; roughly a fifth of them were singletons. The ten largest account for roughly an eighth of the sample.

This sequence originates from a female donor with Graves disease. The source material was peripheral blood mononuclear cells (PBMCs), sampled when the disease was refractory, from a patient treated with antithyroid drugs. This receptor chain uses TRBV6-1 and TRBJ2-3, with 10 central nucleotides matching TRBD1. The sequence in DNA is TGTGCCAGCAGGGACAGGGGGGGTACAGATACGCAGTATTTT. Translated, this is CASRDRGGTDTQYF.